The 19 T cell receptor beta chains listed next were all sequenced from one sample in a study of beta chain features in type 1 diabetes. Whole-study findings and limits: In all four CD4+ subsets, TCRB CDR3 length was significantly, moderately reduced in type 1 diabetes.

Sequencing targeted expressed TCRB transcripts, as all isolated RNA had been reverse transcribed. Libraries were prepared by immunoSEQ multiplex PCR; TCRdb keeps only in-frame clonotypes and omits some of them. The data hold approximately 250,000 clones, with 16% observed a single time. Antigens for these TCRs are unknown. Sequencing was carried out using naive CD4+ T cells from blood. The receptor set was obtained from a man under 40 with type 1 diabetes.

This chain's CDR3 is CASSTYTGELFF. The CDR3 bases are TGTGCCAGCAGTACCTACACCGGGGAGCTGTTTTTT. The V and J genes are TRBV28 and TRBJ2-2; unclear D gene. The CDR3 is 12 amino acids. The ends were cut back, 5 bases at V and 3 bases at J, with 4 bases in the middle. Per the germline V gene, CDR1 is MDHEN and CDR2 is SYDVKM.

This chain joins TRBV28 and TRBJ2-7, with D perhaps TRBD2 (6 bases). There are 15 residues in the CDR3. V was pared by 6 bases and J by 4 bases, with 19 bases between. Per germline, CDR1 MDHEN and CDR2 SYDVKM. The CDR3 reads CASSRMTRTFYEQYF. Written as DNA, the CDR3 is TGTGCCAGCAGCCGAATGACTAGGACTTTTTACGAGCAGTACTTC.

This clone was found a few times. This chain connects TRBV29-1 to TRBJ2-3; 8 positions match TRBD1. Trimming cost V 7 bases and J 3 bases; bases outside gene matches: 12. CDR3 length: 15 residues. Germline V gives CDR1 SQVTM, CDR2 ANQGSEA. CDR3 DNA: TGCAGCGCCCGCCCTCAGGGGGCAGGTACAGATACGCAGTATTTT. This sequence encodes CSARPQGAGTDTQYF.

The sample holds a few counts of this clone. V gene TRBV20-1 combines with J gene TRBJ2-7; no clear D gene. Germline lookup yields CDR1 DFQATT and CDR2 SNEGSKA (reference sequence). V was pared by 7 bases and J by 5 bases, with 12 bases between. This CDR3 spans 11 amino acids. CDR3 coding DNA: TGCAGTGTAAGTCAGACGGACGAGCAGTACTTC. This gives the protein CSVSQTDEQYF.

The chain uses TRBV29-1 and TRBJ2-1; the D call may be TRBD1 or TRBD2 (5 bases each). This CDR3 comprises 13 residues. V was cut by 7 bases and J by 13 bases, with 23 bases left in between. Germline V gene lookup returns CDR1 SQVTM and CDR2 ANQGSEA. The chain's CDR3 is CSAGTLAGGTQFF. DNA for the CDR3: TGCAGCGCCGGGACGCTGGCCGGTGGAACCCAGTTCTTC.

The chain carries TRBV29-1 and TRBJ2-1; no definite D call. The CDR3 is 13 residues long. The germline gives CDR1 SQVTM, CDR2 ANQGSEA. With 3 bases removed from V and 8 bases from J, the gap between germline ends came to 14 bases. CDR3 DNA sequence: TGCAGCGTTGATACTCCAGCAAGGGATGAGCAGTTCTTC. Translating it yields CSVDTPARDEQFF.

This clone was counted only a few times. This chain connects TRBV7-3 to TRBJ1-5; the D gene is possibly TRBD1 (5 bases). The CDR3 is 14 amino acids. The germline CDR1 and CDR2 sequences are SGHTA and FQGTGA. Trimming cost V 5 bases and J 5 bases, with 13 bases left between them. The CDR3 sequence is CASSPKGLDQPQHF. The DNA of the CDR3 is TGTGCCAGCAGCCCTAAGGGGCTAGATCAGCCCCAGCATTTT.

This clone was counted only a few times. This chain joins TRBV13 and TRBJ2-2, with 12 bases identical to TRBD2. Germline trimming cut 2 bases from V and 5 bases from J; bases unmatched to any gene: 3. The CDR3 consists of 16 residues. Germline V CDR1 and CDR2: PRHDT, FYEKMQ (reference sequence). CDR3 coding DNA: TGTGCCAGCAGCTTAAAACTAGCGGGAGGAACCGGGGAGCTGTTTTTT. As protein: CASSLKLAGGTGELFF.

This clone has only a few counts. J is TRBJ2-3 and V is TRBV7-3; D might be TRBD2 (6 bases). The germline V gene has CDR1 SGHTA and CDR2 FQGTGA. CDR3 size: 14 residues. V gave up 5 bases and J gave up 0 bases, with 9 bases separating them. The CDR3 here is CASSPAGSTDTQYF. The CDR3 DNA is TGTGCCAGCAGCCCAGCGGGCAGCACAGATACGCAGTATTTT.

In its sample, this clone was seen a few times. The gene calls are TRBV12-5 and TRBJ2-1, with D uncertain. This CDR3 is built from 12 residues. Germline CDR1 is LGHNT and CDR2 is FRNRAP. V lost 3 bases to trimming and J lost 12 bases, with 12 bases between them. The CDR3 DNA sequence: TGTGCTAGTGGTTTCCCGTTCTGGGGGCAGTTCTTC. This encodes CASGFPFWGQFF.

Only a few counts were recorded for this clone. The gene calls are TRBV19 and TRBJ2-1, with 11 positions matching TRBD1. This CDR3 contains 15 residues. V lost 5 bases, J lost 2 bases, and 2 bases stayed unmatched. Germline V lookup: CDR1 LNHDA, CDR2 SQIVND (reference sequence). The CDR3: CASSPGQGAYNEQFF. Written as DNA, the CDR3 is TGTGCCAGTAGTCCGGGACAGGGGGCCTACAATGAGCAGTTCTTC.

Only a few counts were recorded for this clone. Other DNA sequences in this specimen translate into the identical CDR3. The rearrangement links TRBV29-1 to TRBJ2-3; D uncertain. V was clipped by 4 bases and J by 3 bases, with 11 bases between them. The CDR3 is made up of 13 amino acids. In germline, CDR1 is SQVTM, CDR2 ANQGSEA. CDR3 coding DNA: TGCAGCGTTGGTCTCCGTTCGACAGATACGCAGTATTTT. Translating it yields CSVGLRSTDTQYF.

This chain joins TRBV6-5 and TRBJ2-1, with D possibly matching TRBD1 (5 bases). V gave up 4 bases and J gave up 10 bases, with 11 bases separating them. This CDR3 spans 12 amino acids. Per the germline V gene, CDR1 is MNHEY and CDR2 is SVGAGI. CDR3 amino acids: CASSFVPGEQFF. For the CDR3, the DNA is TGTGCCAGCAGTTTTGTCCCAGGGGAGCAGTTCTTC.

The V and J genes are TRBV11-2 and TRBJ2-1; the D is unclear. V dropped 1 base and J dropped 9 bases, with 4 bases sitting between them. Germline V lookup: CDR1 SGHAT, CDR2 FQNNGV. The CDR3 extends over 11 amino acids. The CDR3, as DNA: TGTGCCAGCAGCTTAGCAGGTGAGCAGTTCTTC. Encoded protein: CASSLAGEQFF.

The chain uses TRBV30 and TRBJ1-1, with D perhaps TRBD1 (5 bases). Germline V gives CDR1 GTSNPN, CDR2 SVGIG (reference sequence). Trimming shortened V by 2 bases and J by 4 bases, and 14 bases separated the two germline ends. The CDR3 contains 14 residues. The CDR3 sequence is CAWSQNRRITEAFF. Written as DNA, the CDR3 is TGTGCCTGGAGTCAAAACAGGAGAATCACTGAAGCTTTCTTT.

The genes are TRBV14 and TRBJ2-7; TRBD1 matches at 12 bases. Germline V lookup: CDR1 SGHDN, CDR2 FVKESK. V was clipped by 3 bases and J by 3 bases; unmatched bases: 6. There are 16 residues in the CDR3. The CDR3 coding sequence is TGTGCCAGCAGCCAGGGGACAGGGGGCAAGAACTACGAGCAGTACTTC. Protein sequence: CASSQGTGGKNYEQYF. Based on the CDR3 plus reference TRBV14 and TRBJ2-7, the full variable domain is EAGVTQFPSHSVIEKGQTVTLRCDPISGHDNLYWYRRVMGKEIKFLLHFVKESKQDESGMPNNRFLAERTGGTYSTLKVQPAELEDSGVYFCASSQGTGGKNYEQYFGPGTRLTVT.

The rearrangement uses TRBV29-1 and TRBJ1-2; no definite D call. The CDR3 runs 12 residues. V gave up 4 bases and J gave up 6 bases, with 12 bases separating them. Germline V gives CDR1 SQVTM, CDR2 ANQGSEA. CDR3 sequence (DNA): TGCAGCGTTGGAGGGAATGTGGATGGCTACACCTTC. It yields the protein CSVGGNVDGYTF.

This clone was seen a handful of times. The gene calls are TRBV29-1 and TRBJ2-3; tentatively, D is TRBD2 (5 bases). Deletions cut 4 bases from V and 0 bases from J, with 14 bases between. This CDR3 has 15 amino acids. Germline V lookup: CDR1 SQVTM, CDR2 ANQGSEA. The DNA for the CDR3 is TGCAGCGTTGTGTGGCGAGGGAAAAGCACAGATACGCAGTATTTT. Its translation: CSVVWRGKSTDTQYF.

The chain links TRBV6-6 to TRBJ2-7, with TRBD1 identical over 12 bases. Losses at the gene ends were 8 bases for V and 7 bases for J; bases not matched to a gene: 9. This CDR3 region has 14 residues. CDR1 is MNHNY and CDR2 is SVGAGI in the germline V gene (reference sequence). CDR3 sequence: CASEGDRGRSEQYF. The DNA for the CDR3 is TGTGCCAGCGAAGGGGACAGGGGGCGCTCTGAGCAGTACTTC.